The rows below give T cell receptor beta chains drawn from one sample of a study of molecular identifiers for immune sequencing clone quantification. TCRdb itself ran the PCR reads through MiXCR, one entry per CDR3 protein. The sample lists around 86,000 distinct CDR3 sequences, over 15% occurring once. The specimen sequenced was naive CD8+ T cells from blood, with Jurkat cell RNA spiked in. Receptor source: a human donor in good health. Some libraries in this study had Jurkat cell RNA spiked in. The CDR3 runs from the conserved cysteine through the conserved F or W. Fields, in order: CDR3 DNA, CDR3 protein, J gene, D gene, CDR3 length, clone size, V gene. D genes are given only for firm matches. Not all rows give a size; the values are once, few, many and, for expanded clones, a class.

CDR3nt: TGTGCCAGCAGAAAGGAGGTCACCATATATTTT; CDR3aa: CASRKEVTIYF; j_gene: TRBJ1-3; d_gene: -; len: 11; abundance: many; v_gene: TRBV12-3/TRBV12-4
CDR3nt: TGTGCCAGCGCACAGTGGGACAGGGGGTCCGAGCAGTACTTC; CDR3aa: CASAQWDRGSEQYF; j_gene: TRBJ2-7; d_gene: TRBD1; len: 14; abundance: many; v_gene: TRBV6-5
CDR3nt: TGTGCCACCAGTGATTCCTACGAGCAGTACTTC; CDR3aa: CATSDSYEQYF; j_gene: TRBJ2-7; d_gene: -; len: 11; abundance: few; v_gene: TRBV24-1
CDR3nt: TGTGCCACCAGCAGACCGGGACTAGCGGACAAAAGCTGCGAGCAGTACTTC; CDR3aa: CATSRPGLADKSCEQYF; j_gene: TRBJ2-7; d_gene: TRBD2; len: 17; abundance: once; v_gene: TRBV15
CDR3nt: TGTGCCAGCAGTTACTCCGAGGAGCAGTACTTC; CDR3aa: CASSYSEEQYF; j_gene: TRBJ2-7; d_gene: -; len: 11; abundance: many; v_gene: TRBV6-6
CDR3nt: TGCGCCAGCAGCCAAGATTGGGGGAGCAGGGCCGCTTTCTTT; CDR3aa: CASSQDWGSRAAFF; j_gene: TRBJ1-1; d_gene: -; len: 14; abundance: many; v_gene: TRBV4-3
CDR3nt: TGCAGCGTCCGGACAGGAAACACAGATACGCAGTATTTT; CDR3aa: CSVRTGNTDTQYF; j_gene: TRBJ2-3; d_gene: TRBD1; len: 13; abundance: many; v_gene: TRBV29-1
CDR3nt: TGTGCCAGCAGTTCAGGACTAGCGGGGTACCAAGAGACCCAGTACTTC; CDR3aa: CASSSGLAGYQETQYF; j_gene: TRBJ2-5; d_gene: TRBD2; len: 16; abundance: many; v_gene: TRBV27
CDR3nt: TGTGCCAGCAGCTCAGGAGCGGGGGGGCGATACAATGAGCAGTTCTTC; CDR3aa: CASSSGAGGRYNEQFF; j_gene: TRBJ2-1; d_gene: TRBD2; len: 16; abundance: many; v_gene: TRBV7-8
CDR3nt: TGTGCCAGCAGCCCGATGCAGGGGGCAGGGTCACCCCTCCACTTT; CDR3aa: CASSPMQGAGSPLHF; j_gene: TRBJ1-6; d_gene: TRBD1; len: 15; abundance: many; v_gene: TRBV7-6
CDR3nt: TGTGCCAGCAGTGTAGGTACCGGGTCCGACACAGATACGCAGTATTTT; CDR3aa: CASSVGTGSDTDTQYF; j_gene: TRBJ2-3; d_gene: -; len: 16; abundance: many; v_gene: TRBV28
CDR3nt: TGCGCCAGCAGCTTGATAACAGGCACAGATACGCAGTATTTT; CDR3aa: CASSLITGTDTQYF; j_gene: TRBJ2-3; d_gene: -; len: 14; abundance: many; v_gene: TRBV5-1
CDR3nt: TGCAGTGCTAGAGGCCCGATACTGGCAGATACGCAGTATTTT; CDR3aa: CSARGPILADTQYF; j_gene: TRBJ2-3; d_gene: -; len: 14; abundance: many; v_gene: TRBV20-1
CDR3nt: TGTGCCAGCAGCGTAAGGGGACTAGCGGGCGACACAGATACGCAGTATTTT; CDR3aa: CASSVRGLAGDTDTQYF; j_gene: TRBJ2-3; d_gene: TRBD2; len: 17; abundance: many; v_gene: TRBV9
CDR3nt: TGCAGCGGCTCGCCGGGAGGGTCCGGGGAGCTGTTTTTT; CDR3aa: CSGSPGGSGELFF; j_gene: TRBJ2-2; d_gene: TRBD2; len: 13; abundance: many; v_gene: TRBV29-1
CDR3nt: TGTGCCAGCAGGACAGGGTTGGAAGAGACCCAGTACTTC; CDR3aa: CASRTGLEETQYF; j_gene: TRBJ2-5; d_gene: TRBD1; len: 13; abundance: many; v_gene: TRBV6-5
CDR3nt: TGTGCCAGCAGCCGCCCTCTTGGACAGGGGGCAGGAGAAGCTTTCTTT; CDR3aa: CASSRPLGQGAGEAFF; j_gene: TRBJ1-1; d_gene: TRBD1; len: 16; abundance: -; v_gene: TRBV7-9
CDR3nt: TGCGCCAGCAGCCAAGTGCGTCGGGTCGGGACAGATACGCAGTATTTT; CDR3aa: CASSQVRRVGTDTQYF; j_gene: TRBJ2-3; d_gene: -; len: 16; abundance: many; v_gene: TRBV4-3
CDR3nt: TGTGCCAGCAGCTCGTTGTCCAGCAATCAGCCCCAGCATTTT; CDR3aa: CASSSLSSNQPQHF; j_gene: TRBJ1-5; d_gene: -; len: 14; abundance: many; v_gene: TRBV11-2
CDR3nt: TGTGCCAGCAGGGGACCTCCGGGACAGACTAATGAAAAACTGTTTTTT; CDR3aa: CASRGPPGQTNEKLFF; j_gene: TRBJ1-4; d_gene: TRBD1; len: 16; abundance: -; v_gene: TRBV27
CDR3nt: TGCAGCGTTGAAGGGGGCGGGGGTGAGCAGTTCTTC; CDR3aa: CSVEGGGGEQFF; j_gene: TRBJ2-1; d_gene: TRBD2; len: 12; abundance: many; v_gene: TRBV29-1
CDR3nt: TGTGCCAGCAGTTTAGGACAGCCCAATGAGCAGTTCTTC; CDR3aa: CASSLGQPNEQFF; j_gene: TRBJ2-1; d_gene: -; len: 13; abundance: -; v_gene: TRBV28
CDR3nt: TGTGCCTGGCAGCTAGCGGGAGCTACAGATACGCAGTATTTT; CDR3aa: CAWQLAGATDTQYF; j_gene: TRBJ2-3; d_gene: TRBD2; len: 14; abundance: many; v_gene: TRBV30
CDR3nt: TGCAGCGTTGAAGTCGGCCGACGGGACACAGATACGCAGTATTTT; CDR3aa: CSVEVGRRDTDTQYF; j_gene: TRBJ2-3; d_gene: -; len: 15; abundance: many; v_gene: TRBV29-1
CDR3nt: TGTGCCAGCAGCCCAGAGCGGGTTAGCACAGATACGCAGTATTTT; CDR3aa: CASSPERVSTDTQYF; j_gene: TRBJ2-3; d_gene: -; len: 15; abundance: -; v_gene: TRBV9
CDR3nt: TGTGCCAGCAGCTTAGCGGGGGGGCTCGAGGCTTTCTTT; CDR3aa: CASSLAGGLEAFF; j_gene: TRBJ1-1; d_gene: -; len: 13; abundance: many; v_gene: TRBV7-8
CDR3nt: TGTGCCTGGAGTGGGCTTGGGGGGGTCTCCTACGAGCAGTACTTC; CDR3aa: CAWSGLGGVSYEQYF; j_gene: TRBJ2-7; d_gene: TRBD2; len: 15; abundance: many; v_gene: TRBV30
CDR3nt: TGTGCCAGCAGCTCATTAGCGGGAGAGAAAGATACGCAGTATTTT; CDR3aa: CASSSLAGEKDTQYF; j_gene: TRBJ2-3; d_gene: TRBD2; len: 15; abundance: many; v_gene: TRBV7-9
CDR3nt: TGTGCCTGGAACCCGACTAGTTCTGGGGAGCTGTTTTTT; CDR3aa: CAWNPTSSGELFF; j_gene: TRBJ2-2; d_gene: -; len: 13; abundance: many; v_gene: TRBV30
CDR3nt: TGCGCCAGCAGCCACTTGACAGGAACAGATACGCAGTATTTT; CDR3aa: CASSHLTGTDTQYF; j_gene: TRBJ2-3; d_gene: -; len: 14; abundance: many; v_gene: TRBV4-3
CDR3nt: TGTACCAGTAGGCTCAGGGCTCAGGGTTATGGCTACACCTTC; CDR3aa: CTSRLRAQGYGYTF; j_gene: TRBJ1-2; d_gene: -; len: 14; abundance: -; v_gene: TRBV19
CDR3nt: TGCGCCAGCAGCCAAGATACCACCTACACTGAAGCTTTCTTT; CDR3aa: CASSQDTTYTEAFF; j_gene: TRBJ1-1; d_gene: -; len: 14; abundance: many; v_gene: TRBV4-3
CDR3nt: TGCGCCAGCAGCTTGGTGGTGGGAGGTGATGGCTACACCTTC; CDR3aa: CASSLVVGGDGYTF; j_gene: TRBJ1-2; d_gene: -; len: 14; abundance: -; v_gene: TRBV5-1
CDR3nt: TGCAGCGCCTGGGGTGGCACGAGCTACGAGCAGTACTTC; CDR3aa: CSAWGGTSYEQYF; j_gene: TRBJ2-7; d_gene: -; len: 13; abundance: many; v_gene: TRBV29-1
CDR3nt: TGCAGTGCCCGGAATATCCAGGACTACGAGCAGTACTTC; CDR3aa: CSARNIQDYEQYF; j_gene: TRBJ2-7; d_gene: -; len: 13; abundance: many; v_gene: TRBV20-1